This T cell receptor (beta chain) was recovered during a study of T cells in Graves' hyperthyroidism and ophthalmopathy. Overall study context: Peripheral blood was taken when the disease was first diagnosed, before any treatment began.

Overall study findings and caveats: Most expanded thyroid clonotypes above 0.001 recurred in blood. Ophthalmopathy was predicted by the model a median of approximately 6.6 months ahead of onset.

Lactation, pregnancy, other autoimmune disease or uncontrolled infection led to exclusion of patients. There were TCR beta CDR3 regions amplified from RNA transcripts. HTBI primers were employed in a first-round RT-PCR of the TCR CDR3. One entry per CDR3 protein results from TCRdb running MiXCR on the multiplex PCR reads. The table shows fewer than 250,000 distinct CDR3 sequences, with roughly 15% occurring only once. CDR1 and CDR2 (germline): LGHDT, YNNKEL (reference sequence). The CDR3 extends over 19 amino acids. The V end lost 2 bases, the J end lost 4 bases, and 24 bases lay between the germline ends. This clonotype appeared many times. Its antigen is not identified.

The V gene is TRBV3-1, the J gene TRBJ1-3; a weak D match, TRBD1 (5 bases). Sample: blood. The clonotype comes from a man aged 45-65 years with Graves' hyperthyroidism. The CDR3 DNA reads as TGTGCCAGCAGCCAAAGTCGGATACGAACTAGGGGTGTCGGAAACACCATATATTTT. Translation gives CASSQSRIRTRGVGNTIYF.